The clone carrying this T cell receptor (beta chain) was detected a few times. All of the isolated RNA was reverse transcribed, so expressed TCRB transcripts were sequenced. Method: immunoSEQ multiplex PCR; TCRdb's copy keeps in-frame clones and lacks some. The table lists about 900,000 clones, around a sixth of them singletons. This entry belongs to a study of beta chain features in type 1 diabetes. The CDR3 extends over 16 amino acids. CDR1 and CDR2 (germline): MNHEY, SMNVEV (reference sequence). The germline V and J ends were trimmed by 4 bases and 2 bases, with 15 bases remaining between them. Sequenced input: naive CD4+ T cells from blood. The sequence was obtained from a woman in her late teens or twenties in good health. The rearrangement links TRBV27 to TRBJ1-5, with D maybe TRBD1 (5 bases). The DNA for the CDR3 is TGTGCCAGCAGTTCCATGGGGGGTCTTGGCAATCAGCCCCAGCATTTT. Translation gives CASSSMGGLGNQPQHF.